This T cell receptor (beta chain) stems from a study of blood T cell repertoires in COVID-19. As for the study in general: Both acute and convalescent COVID-19 samples were obtained from the United States, Italy and Spain.

This CDR3 comprises 15 residues. V lost 3 bases, J lost 1 base, and 11 bases lay in between. The germline V gene encodes CDR1 SNHLY and CDR2 FYNNEI. Authors' processing steps: Researchers report that nucleated cell counts were estimated from reference gene primer amplification. The method was immunoSEQ multiplex PCR; TCRdb's version includes in-frame clones alone and lacks a portion of them. The V and J calls and clone size were taken over from that table, and D and trimming were inferred from the DNA. Of approximately 130,000 clones listed, 82% are singletons. The sample consisted of peripheral blood. This clonotype originated in a human donor in a cohort sampled during active COVID-19. V usage is TRBV2 and J usage is TRBJ2-3, with D tentatively TRBD1 (5 bases). CDR3 in amino acids: CASSDLGRGTDTQYF. CDR3 bases: TGTGCCAGCAGTGATTTAGGCAGGGGCACAGATACGCAGTATTTT.